This T cell receptor (beta chain) emerged from a study of T cell responses to AZD1222 COVID-19 vaccine. The CDR3 runs 13 residues. CDR1 SNHLY and CDR2 FYNNEI come from the germline V gene. The V gene end was trimmed by 6 bases and the J gene end by 3 bases; junction bases not matched to a gene: 4. As to this clone: The antigen remains unidentified.

Assay used: immunoSEQ multiplex PCR; TCRdb lists only in-frame clones, some missing. This repertoire shows 140,000 or so clones, around 84% found once; its top ten account for approximately 4.7%. Study-wide findings and caveats: Spike-spanning, vaccine-associated CD4 TCRs were dominant at 160-218 and 743-854.

The source material was peripheral blood, sampled 28 days after the second AZD1222 dose. The chain couples TRBV2 to TRBJ2-5; 7 bases are shared with TRBD1. The TCR was taken from an adult who received the AZD1222 COVID-19 vaccine. CDR3 protein: CASRNDREETQYF. The CDR3 DNA is TGTGCCAGCAGGAATGACAGGGAAGAGACCCAGTACTTC.